This entry lists 18 T cell receptor beta chains sequenced from one sample in a study of blood T cell repertoires in COVID-19. Generated by immunoSEQ multiplex PCR, the TCRdb table keeps only in-frame clones and is missing some. This sample has more than 95,000 clones, with 75% to 90% found just once. Sequenced sample: peripheral blood. All receptors come from a human donor in a cohort sampled during active COVID-19.

The V call is TRBV7-2, the J call TRBJ1-1, with D maybe TRBD1 (6 bases). The V gene lost 1 base and the J gene lost 11 bases, with 14 bases spanning the gap. CDR3 length equals 13 residues. The germline V gene encodes CDR1 SGHTA and CDR2 FQGNSA. CDR3 DNA: TGTGCCAGCAGCTTAGGTCTGGCAGGGGCGGCTTTCTTT. Encoded protein: CASSLGLAGAAFF.

V gene TRBV18 combines with J gene TRBJ1-4; 8 nucleotides match TRBD1. From germline, CDR1 is KGHSH and CDR2 LQKENI. The junction had 11 bases not matched to a gene; V was cut back by 3 bases and J by 8 bases. This CDR3 is built from 16 residues. CDR3 loop: CASSPLLTGDREKLFF. DNA for the CDR3: TGTGCCAGCTCACCCCTTTTGACAGGGGATAGGGAAAAACTGTTTTTT. The full variable domain, in which reference TRBV18 and TRBJ1-4 provide the parts outside the CDR3, is NAGVMQNPRHLVRRRGQEARLRCSPMKGHSHVYWYRQLPEEGLKFMVYLQKENIIDESGMPKERFSAEFPKEGPSILRIQQVVRGDSAAYFCASSPLLTGDREKLFFGSGTQLSVL.

The chain combines TRBV4-1 with TRBJ1-6; D is perhaps TRBD1 (5 bases). V dropped 0 bases and J dropped 11 bases, with 20 bases sitting between them. CDR3 length equals 17 residues. CDR1 and CDR2 (germline): MGHRA, YSYEKL. The CDR3 nucleotides read TGCGCCAGCAGCCAAGATCGCCCGGGGGGTGGGATTCCACCCCTCCACTTT. Amino acids: CASSQDRPGGGIPPLHF.

J is TRBJ1-4 and V is TRBV12-5, with D unresolved. The CDR3 loop spans 16 amino acids. Germline CDR1 is LGHNT and CDR2 is FRNRAP. The V gene lost 5 bases and the J gene lost 4 bases, with 17 bases spanning the gap. The CDR3: CASGSKQSGLNEKLFF. The DNA of the CDR3 is TGTGCTAGTGGTAGCAAACAGAGCGGACTTAATGAAAAACTGTTTTTT.

The chain uses TRBV3-1 (or the pseudogene TRBV3-2) and TRBJ1-3; no clear D. Trimming pared 1 base from V and 3 bases from J, leaving 13 bases between. The CDR3 loop spans 16 amino acids. Germline V gives CDR1 LGHDT, CDR2 YNNKEL (reference sequence). CDR3 protein: CASSQATGGGGNTIYF. CDR3 nucleotide sequence: TGTGCCAGCAGCCAAGCCACCGGAGGAGGTGGAAACACCATATATTTT.

V is TRBV2 and J is TRBJ2-5, with D unresolved. The CDR3 spans 13 residues. Trimming took off 7 bases at V and 1 base at J, with 10 bases between the two ends. Germline assignment: CDR1 SNHLY and CDR2 FYNNEI. The CDR3 nucleotides are TGTGCCAGCATAAGGAGCCTCCAAGAGACCCAGTACTTC. Protein: CASIRSLQETQYF.

The chain combines TRBV2 with TRBJ1-2, with a weak D call TRBD1 (5 bases). Germline CDR1 SNHLY, CDR2 FYNNEI. This CDR3 region has 16 residues. V lost 7 bases and J 0 bases, leaving 18 bases between the germline ends. CDR3 bases: TGTGCCAGCACCGAGGACAAAAGGGAGGCTAACTATGGCTACACCTTC. Residues: CASTEDKREANYGYTF. The variable domain in full, with the rest retrieved from reference TRBV2 and TRBJ1-2, is EPEVTQTPSHQVTQMGQEVILRCVPISNHLYFYWYRQILGQKVEFLVSFYNNEISEKSEIFDDQFSVERPDGSNFTLKIRSTKLEDSAMYFCASTEDKREANYGYTFGSGTRLTVV.

The V call is TRBV6-5, the J call TRBJ2-1, with D perhaps TRBD1 (5 bases). The CDR3 has 15 amino acids. Trimming took off 2 bases at V and 0 bases at J, with 8 bases between the two ends. The germline V gene has CDR1 MNHEY and CDR2 SVGAGI. The CDR3: CASSYQGGSYNEQFF. The CDR3 DNA follows: TGTGCCAGCAGTTACCAGGGTGGCTCCTACAATGAGCAGTTCTTC.

The chain carries TRBV7-9 and TRBJ2-7; a weak D match, TRBD2 (7 bases). Trimming pared 5 bases from V and 2 bases from J, leaving 16 bases between. CDR1 SEHNR and CDR2 FQNEAQ come from the germline V gene (reference sequence). The CDR3 totals 15 residues. The CDR3 sequence is CASSLGGGIAYEQYF. The DNA of the CDR3 is TGTGCCAGCAGCCTAGGGGGGGGAATCGCCTACGAGCAGTACTTC.

V usage is TRBV18 and J usage is TRBJ1-5, with TRBD1 as a possible D gene (5 bases). With 3 bases removed from V and 6 bases from J, the gap between germline ends came to 15 bases. The germline CDR1 and CDR2 sequences are KGHSH and LQKENI. This CDR3 has 15 amino acids. Written as DNA, the CDR3 is TGTGCCAGCTCACCGATAAGGGAGGGGATTCAGCCCCAGCATTTT. Translation: CASSPIREGIQPQHF.

This chain links TRBV3-1 (or the pseudogene TRBV3-2) with TRBJ1-1; 7 bases are shared with TRBD1. CDR3 length: 15 amino acids. The V and J ends lost 3 bases and 0 bases, in that order; junction bases with no gene match: 4. The germline gives CDR1 LGHDT, CDR2 YNNKEL (reference sequence). The CDR3 reads CASSQAGGMNTEAFF. CDR3 in DNA: TGTGCCAGCAGCCAGGCAGGGGGTATGAACACTGAAGCTTTCTTT.

This sequence joins TRBV28 and TRBJ2-1; D not resolved. The CDR3 extends over 15 amino acids. The V gene's germline CDR1 is MDHEN and CDR2 SYDVKM. V was shortened by 5 bases and J by 6 bases, with 17 bases between the two germline ends. CDR3 DNA: TGTGCCAGCAGTCCCACCCACACTACGGGCAATGAGCAGTTCTTC. Encoded protein: CASSPTHTTGNEQFF.

The CDR3 DNA follows: TGTGCCAGCAGCTTAGGAGTCGATCAGCCCCAGCATTTT. It yields the protein CASSLGVDQPQHF. The chain joins TRBV7-8 to TRBJ1-5, with D unclear. There are 13 residues in the CDR3. Trimming stripped 1 base from V and 5 bases from J, with 6 bases between. The germline gives CDR1 SGHVS, CDR2 FQNEAQ.

The rearrangement links TRBV5-1 to TRBJ2-5; 9 nucleotides align to TRBD1. Germline V gene sequence: CDR1 SGHRS, CDR2 YFSETQ. Trimming removed 3 bases from V and 2 bases from J; junction bases left unmatched: 5. The CDR3 length is 15 residues. The CDR3 bases are TGCGCCAGCAGCTCCACGGGACAGGGACAAGAGACCCAGTACTTC. This encodes CASSSTGQGQETQYF.

The rearrangement links TRBV24-1 to TRBJ2-7; D is unclear. Trimming pared 12 bases from V and 3 bases from J, leaving 20 bases between. The CDR3 sequence is 14 residues long. Germline lookup yields CDR1 KGHDR and CDR2 SFDVKD. The CDR3 here is CAARPGLGDYEQYF. The DNA of the CDR3 is TGTGCCGCCCGTCCCGGCCTGGGCGACTACGAGCAGTACTTC.

The chain links TRBV9 to TRBJ2-5; 7 nucleotides align to TRBD1. The CDR3 is 16 amino acids. V gave up 4 bases and J gave up 4 bases; unmatched junction bases: 13. Per the germline V gene, CDR1 is SGDLS and CDR2 is YYNGEE. CDR3 in DNA: TGTGCCAGCAGCCCGGACAGGTCTCTACCAAGAGAGACCCAGTACTTC. This gives the protein CASSPDRSLPRETQYF.

The gene calls are TRBV25-1 and TRBJ1-3, with no clear D. The CDR3 has 15 amino acids. Germline-derived CDR1 and CDR2 are MGHDK and SYGVNS. V was pared by 5 bases and J by 0 bases, with 11 bases between. The CDR3 nucleotides are TGTGCCAGCAGTATCGCGACTAGCTCTGGAAACACCATATATTTT. Protein product: CASSIATSSGNTIYF.

This chain uses TRBV7-9 with TRBJ2-7; a weak D match, TRBD2 (6 bases). Germline assignment: CDR1 SEHNR and CDR2 FQNEAQ (reference sequence). Deletions cut 4 bases from V and 3 bases from J, with 16 bases between. The CDR3 sequence is 15 residues long. The CDR3: CASSYGSQGGYEQYF. Written as DNA, the CDR3 is TGTGCCAGCAGCTATGGGTCGCAGGGAGGCTACGAGCAGTACTTC.